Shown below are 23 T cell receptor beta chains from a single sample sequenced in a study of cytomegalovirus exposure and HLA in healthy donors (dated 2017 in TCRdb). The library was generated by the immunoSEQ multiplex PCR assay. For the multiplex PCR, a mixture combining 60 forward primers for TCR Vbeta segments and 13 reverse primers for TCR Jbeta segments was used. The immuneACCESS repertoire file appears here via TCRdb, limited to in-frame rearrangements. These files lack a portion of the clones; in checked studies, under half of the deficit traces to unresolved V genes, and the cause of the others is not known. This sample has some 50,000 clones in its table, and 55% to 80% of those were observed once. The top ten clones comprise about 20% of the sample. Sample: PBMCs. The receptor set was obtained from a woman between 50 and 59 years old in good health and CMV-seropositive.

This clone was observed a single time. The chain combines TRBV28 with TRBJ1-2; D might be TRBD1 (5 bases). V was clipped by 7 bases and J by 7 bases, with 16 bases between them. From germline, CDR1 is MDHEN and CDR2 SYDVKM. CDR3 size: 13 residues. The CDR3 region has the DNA TGTGCCAGCAATACGCCGGGGAGGGGTGGCTACACCTTC. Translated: CASNTPGRGGYTF.

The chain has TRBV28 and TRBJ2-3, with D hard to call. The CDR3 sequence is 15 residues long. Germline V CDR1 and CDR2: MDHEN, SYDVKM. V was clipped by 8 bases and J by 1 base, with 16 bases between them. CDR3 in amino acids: CASLPASAGTDTQYF. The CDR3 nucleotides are TGTGCCAGCCTTCCCGCGAGCGCCGGCACAGATACGCAGTATTTT.

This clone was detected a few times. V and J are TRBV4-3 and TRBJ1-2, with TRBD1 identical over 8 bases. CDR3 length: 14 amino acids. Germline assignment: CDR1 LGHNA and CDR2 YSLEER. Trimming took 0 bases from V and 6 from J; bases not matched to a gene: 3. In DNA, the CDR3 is TGCGCCAGCAGCCAAGAGGACAGGGACCATGGCTACACCTTC. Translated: CASSQEDRDHGYTF.

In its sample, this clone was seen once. The DNA of the CDR3 is TGTGCCAGCAGTTTAATAGGGCGGGAACAGCCCCAGCATTTT. Its translation: CASSLIGREQPQHF. The rearrangement joins TRBV28 to TRBJ1-5; D is uncertain. The CDR3 is 14 residues long. Germline values: CDR1 MDHEN, CDR2 SYDVKM. The germline V and J ends were trimmed by 2 bases and 7 bases, with 12 bases remaining between them.

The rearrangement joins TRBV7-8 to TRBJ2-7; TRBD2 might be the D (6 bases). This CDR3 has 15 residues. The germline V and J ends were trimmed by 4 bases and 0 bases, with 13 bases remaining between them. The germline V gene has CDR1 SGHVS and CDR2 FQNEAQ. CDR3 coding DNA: TGTGCCAGCAGCTCTGGAGCGGACTACTCCTACGAGCAGTACTTC. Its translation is CASSSGADYSYEQYF.

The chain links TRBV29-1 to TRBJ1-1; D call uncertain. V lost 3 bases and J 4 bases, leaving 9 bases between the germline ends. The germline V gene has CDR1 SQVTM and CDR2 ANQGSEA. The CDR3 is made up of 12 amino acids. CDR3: CSVDWAGTEAFF. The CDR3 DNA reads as TGCAGCGTTGATTGGGCAGGCACTGAAGCTTTCTTT.

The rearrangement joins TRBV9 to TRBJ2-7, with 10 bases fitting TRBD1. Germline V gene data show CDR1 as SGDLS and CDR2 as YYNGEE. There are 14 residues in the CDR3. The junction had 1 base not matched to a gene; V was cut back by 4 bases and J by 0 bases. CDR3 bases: TGTGCCAGCAGCCGGACAGGGGGCTCCTACGAGCAGTACTTC. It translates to CASSRTGGSYEQYF.

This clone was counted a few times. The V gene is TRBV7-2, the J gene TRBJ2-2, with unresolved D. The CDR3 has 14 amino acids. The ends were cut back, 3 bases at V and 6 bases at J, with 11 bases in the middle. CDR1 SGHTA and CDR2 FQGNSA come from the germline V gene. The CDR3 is CASSFDTSAGELFF. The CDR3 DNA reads TGTGCCAGCAGCTTCGACACCTCCGCCGGGGAGCTGTTTTTT.

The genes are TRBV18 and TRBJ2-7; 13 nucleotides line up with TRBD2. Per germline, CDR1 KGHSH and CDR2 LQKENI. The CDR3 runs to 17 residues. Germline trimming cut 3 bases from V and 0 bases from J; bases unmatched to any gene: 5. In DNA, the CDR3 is TGTGCCAGCTCACCTAAAGGACTAGCGGGGGACTCCTACGAGCAGTACTTC. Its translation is CASSPKGLAGDSYEQYF.

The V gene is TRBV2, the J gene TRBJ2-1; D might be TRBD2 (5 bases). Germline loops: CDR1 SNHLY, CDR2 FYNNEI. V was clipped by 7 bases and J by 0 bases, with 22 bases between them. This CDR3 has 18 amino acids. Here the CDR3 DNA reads TGTGCCAGCAAGCGCGGGCGCATCGCCCAAAGCTCCTACAATGAGCAGTTCTTC. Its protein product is CASKRGRIAQSSYNEQFF.

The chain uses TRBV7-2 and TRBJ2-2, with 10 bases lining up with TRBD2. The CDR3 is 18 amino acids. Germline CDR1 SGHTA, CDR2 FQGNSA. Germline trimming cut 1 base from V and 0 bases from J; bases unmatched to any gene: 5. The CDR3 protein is CASSLVGSGGPNTGELFF. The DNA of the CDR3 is TGTGCCAGCAGCTTAGTTGGTAGCGGGGGGCCGAACACCGGGGAGCTGTTTTTT.

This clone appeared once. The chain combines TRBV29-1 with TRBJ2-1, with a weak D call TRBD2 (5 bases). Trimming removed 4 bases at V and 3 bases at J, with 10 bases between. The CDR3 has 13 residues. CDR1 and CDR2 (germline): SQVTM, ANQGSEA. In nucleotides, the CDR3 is TGCAGCGTTGGGAGGCGAGGCTACAATGAGCAGTTCTTC. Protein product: CSVGRRGYNEQFF.

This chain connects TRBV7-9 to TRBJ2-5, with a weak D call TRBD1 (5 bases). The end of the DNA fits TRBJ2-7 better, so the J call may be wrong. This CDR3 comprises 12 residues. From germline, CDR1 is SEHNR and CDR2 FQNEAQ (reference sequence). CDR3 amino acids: CASSWQGYEQYF. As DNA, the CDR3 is TGTGCCAGCAGCTGGCAGGGCTACGAGCAGTACTTC.

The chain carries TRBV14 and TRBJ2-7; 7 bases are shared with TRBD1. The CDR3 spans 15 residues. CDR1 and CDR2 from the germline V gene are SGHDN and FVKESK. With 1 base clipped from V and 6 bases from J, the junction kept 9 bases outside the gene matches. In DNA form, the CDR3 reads TGTGCCAGCAGCCAAGTATGGGACAGTCGACCCGAGCAGTACTTC. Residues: CASSQVWDSRPEQYF.

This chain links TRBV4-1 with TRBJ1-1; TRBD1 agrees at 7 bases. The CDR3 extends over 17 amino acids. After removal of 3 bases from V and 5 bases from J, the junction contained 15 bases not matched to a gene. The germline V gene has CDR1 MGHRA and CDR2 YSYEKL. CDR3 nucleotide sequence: TGCGCCAGCAGCCAGATACTGACAGGGTTCTGGGGGACTGAAGCTTTCTTT. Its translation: CASSQILTGFWGTEAFF.

CDR3 sequence (DNA): TGTGCCACCAGCGGTAGACAAAACGCTAACTATGGCTACACCTTC. Its translation: CATSGRQNANYGYTF. V gene TRBV15 combines with J gene TRBJ1-2, with no clear D. The CDR3 sequence is 15 residues long. From germline, CDR1 is LNHNV and CDR2 YYDKDF (reference sequence). Between the trimmed V and J ends, which lost 5 bases and 0 bases, there was a span of 13 bases.

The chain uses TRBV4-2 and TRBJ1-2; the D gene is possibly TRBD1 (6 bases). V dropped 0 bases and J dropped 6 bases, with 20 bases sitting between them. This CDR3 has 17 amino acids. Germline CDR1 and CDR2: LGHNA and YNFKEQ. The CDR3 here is CASSQDPRQDRADGYTF. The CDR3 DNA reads TGTGCCAGCAGCCAAGACCCCCGTCAGGACAGAGCCGATGGCTACACCTTC.

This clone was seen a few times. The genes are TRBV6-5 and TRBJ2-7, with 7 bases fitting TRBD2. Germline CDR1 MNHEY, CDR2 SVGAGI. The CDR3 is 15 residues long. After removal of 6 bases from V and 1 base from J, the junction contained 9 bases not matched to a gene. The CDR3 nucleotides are TGTGCCAGCAGGGGGGGGTCGGGGGGATCCTACGAGCAGTACTTC. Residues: CASRGGSGGSYEQYF.

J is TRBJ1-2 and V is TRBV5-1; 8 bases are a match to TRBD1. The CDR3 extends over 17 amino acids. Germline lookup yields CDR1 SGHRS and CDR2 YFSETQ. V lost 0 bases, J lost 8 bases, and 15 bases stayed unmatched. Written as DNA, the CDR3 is TGCGCCAGCAGCTTGGGGCAGGGGGCGGCCCCTTTTGGGGGCTACACCTTC. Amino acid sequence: CASSLGQGAAPFGGYTF. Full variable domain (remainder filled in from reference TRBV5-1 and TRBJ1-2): KAGVTQTPRYLIKTRGQQVTLSCSPISGHRSVSWYQQTPGQGLQFLFEYFSETQRNKGNFPGRFSGRQFSNSRSEMNVSTLELGDSALYLCASSLGQGAAPFGGYTFGSGTRLTVV.

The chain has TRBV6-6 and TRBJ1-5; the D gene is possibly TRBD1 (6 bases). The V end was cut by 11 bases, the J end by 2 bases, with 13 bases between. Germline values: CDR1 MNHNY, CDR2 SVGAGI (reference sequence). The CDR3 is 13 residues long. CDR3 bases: TGTGCCTGTACAGGGAGAGGCAATCAGCCCCAGCATTTT. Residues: CACTGRGNQPQHF.

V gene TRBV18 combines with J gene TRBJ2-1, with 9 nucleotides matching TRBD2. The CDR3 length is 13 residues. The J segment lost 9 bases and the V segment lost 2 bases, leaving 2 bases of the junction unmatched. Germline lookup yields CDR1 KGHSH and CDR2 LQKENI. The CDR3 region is CASSPGAGGEQFF. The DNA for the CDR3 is TGTGCCAGCTCACCAGGAGCGGGAGGTGAGCAGTTCTTC.

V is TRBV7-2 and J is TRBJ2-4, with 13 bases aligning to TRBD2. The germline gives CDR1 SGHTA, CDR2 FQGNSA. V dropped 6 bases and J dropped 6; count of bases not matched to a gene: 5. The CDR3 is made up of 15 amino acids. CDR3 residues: CASSARLAGGNIQYF. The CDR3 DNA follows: TGTGCCAGCAGTGCTAGACTAGCGGGGGGAAACATTCAGTACTTC.

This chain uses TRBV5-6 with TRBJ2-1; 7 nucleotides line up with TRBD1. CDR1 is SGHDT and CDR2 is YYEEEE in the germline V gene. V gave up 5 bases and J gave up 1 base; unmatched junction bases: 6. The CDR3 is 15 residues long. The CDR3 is CASRPTGTSYNEQFF. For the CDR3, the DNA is TGTGCCAGCAGGCCGACAGGGACGTCCTACAATGAGCAGTTCTTC.